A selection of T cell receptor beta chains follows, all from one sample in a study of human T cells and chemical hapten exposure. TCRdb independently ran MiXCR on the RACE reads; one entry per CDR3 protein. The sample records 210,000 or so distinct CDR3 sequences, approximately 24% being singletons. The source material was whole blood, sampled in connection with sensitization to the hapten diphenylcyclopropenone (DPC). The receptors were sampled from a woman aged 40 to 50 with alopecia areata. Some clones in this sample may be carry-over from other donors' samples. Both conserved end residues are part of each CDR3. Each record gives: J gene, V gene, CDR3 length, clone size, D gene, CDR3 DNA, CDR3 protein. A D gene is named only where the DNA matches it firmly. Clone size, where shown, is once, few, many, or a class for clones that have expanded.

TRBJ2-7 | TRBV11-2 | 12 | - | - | TGTGCCAGCAGCCCACAGGACTACGAGCAGTACTTC | CASSPQDYEQYF
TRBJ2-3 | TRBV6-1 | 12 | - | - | TGTGCCAGCAGTGATTTAGGAGATACGCAGTATTTT | CASSDLGDTQYF
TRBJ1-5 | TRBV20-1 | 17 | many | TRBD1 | TGCAGTGCTCAAAGAGGGACAGGGGGTTATAGCAATCAGCCCCAGCATTTT | CSAQRGTGGYSNQPQHF
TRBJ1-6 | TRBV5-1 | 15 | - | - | TGCGCCAGCAGAGCCACAACAGGAGGCGTTTCACCCCTCCACTTT | CASRATTGGVSPLHF
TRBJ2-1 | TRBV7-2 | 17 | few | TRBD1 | TGTGCCAGCAGCTTAGAATCATACAGGGGCTCGGGCAATGAGCAGTTCTTC | CASSLESYRGSGNEQFF
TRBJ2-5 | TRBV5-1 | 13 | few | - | TGCGCCAGCAGCTTCCGGACAGAAGAGACCCAGTACTTC | CASSFRTEETQYF
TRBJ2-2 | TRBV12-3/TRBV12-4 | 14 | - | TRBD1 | TGTGCCAGCAGTTCCCAGGGGGCCGCCGGGGAGCTGTTTTTT | CASSSQGAAGELFF
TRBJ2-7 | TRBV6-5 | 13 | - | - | TGTGCCAGCAGGTCACAGGGAAACTACGAGCAGTACTTC | CASRSQGNYEQYF
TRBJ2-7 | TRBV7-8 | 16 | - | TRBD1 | TGTGCCAGCAGCTTAGCCACAGGGGGCGCCTTTCCCGAGCAGTACTTC | CASSLATGGAFPEQYF
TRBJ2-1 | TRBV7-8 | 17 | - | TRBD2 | TGTGCCAGCAGCTTAGCTTCCCTAGCGGGAGGCTTCAATGAGCAGTTCTTC | CASSLASLAGGFNEQFF
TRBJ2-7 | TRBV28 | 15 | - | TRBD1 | TGTGCCAGCAGACGAGGACAGGGTTTAGGGTACGAGCAGTACTTC | CASRRGQGLGYEQYF
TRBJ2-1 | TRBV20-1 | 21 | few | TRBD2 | TGCAGTGCTAGAGTGGAAGTGACCGGGACTAGCGGAGAGGGTCCATACAATGAGCAGTTCTTC | CSARVEVTGTSGEGPYNEQFF
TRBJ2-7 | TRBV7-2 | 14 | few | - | TGTGCCAGCAGCTTCCAGGGCACCTCCTACGAGCAGTACTTC | CASSFQGTSYEQYF
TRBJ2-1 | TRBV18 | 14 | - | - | TGTGCCAGCTCACCACTTGGGAACTCCAATGAGCAGTTCTTC | CASSPLGNSNEQFF